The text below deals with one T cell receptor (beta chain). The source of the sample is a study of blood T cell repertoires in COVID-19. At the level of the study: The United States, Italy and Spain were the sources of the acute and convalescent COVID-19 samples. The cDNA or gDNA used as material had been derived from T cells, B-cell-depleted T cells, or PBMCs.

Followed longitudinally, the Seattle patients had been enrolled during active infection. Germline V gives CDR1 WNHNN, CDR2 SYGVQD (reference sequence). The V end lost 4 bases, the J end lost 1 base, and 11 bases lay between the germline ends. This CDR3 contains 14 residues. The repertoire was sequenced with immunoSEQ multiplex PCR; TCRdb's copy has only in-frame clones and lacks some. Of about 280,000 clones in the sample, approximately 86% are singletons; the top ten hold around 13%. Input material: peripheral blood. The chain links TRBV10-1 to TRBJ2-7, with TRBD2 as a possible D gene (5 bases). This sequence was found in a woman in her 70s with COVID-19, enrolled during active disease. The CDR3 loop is CASSGTGGSYEQYF. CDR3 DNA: TGCGCCAGCAGTGGTACCGGAGGTTCCTACGAGCAGTACTTC.